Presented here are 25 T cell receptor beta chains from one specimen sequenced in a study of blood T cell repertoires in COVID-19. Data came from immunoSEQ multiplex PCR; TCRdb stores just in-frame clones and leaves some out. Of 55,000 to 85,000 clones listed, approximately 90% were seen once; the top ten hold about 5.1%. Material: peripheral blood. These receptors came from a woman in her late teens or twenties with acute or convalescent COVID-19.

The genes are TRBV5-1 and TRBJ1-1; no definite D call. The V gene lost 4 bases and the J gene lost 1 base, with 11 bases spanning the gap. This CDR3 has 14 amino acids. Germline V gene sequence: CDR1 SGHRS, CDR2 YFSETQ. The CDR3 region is CASSVGLRNTEAFF. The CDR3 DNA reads TGCGCCAGCAGCGTCGGGTTACGGAACACTGAAGCTTTCTTT.

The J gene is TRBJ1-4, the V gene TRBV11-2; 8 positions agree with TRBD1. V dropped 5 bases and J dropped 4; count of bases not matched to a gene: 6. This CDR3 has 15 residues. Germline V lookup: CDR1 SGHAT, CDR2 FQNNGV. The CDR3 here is CASSPHGQGNEKLFF. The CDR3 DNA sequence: TGTGCCAGCAGCCCCCACGGACAGGGTAATGAAAAACTGTTTTTT.

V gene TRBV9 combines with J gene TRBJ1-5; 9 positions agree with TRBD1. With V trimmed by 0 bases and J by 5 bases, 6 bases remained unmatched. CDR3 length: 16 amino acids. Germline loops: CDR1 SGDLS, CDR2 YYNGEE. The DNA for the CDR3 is TGTGCCAGCAGCGTAGGAGTGGGACAGGGCCATCAGCCCCAGCATTTT. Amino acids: CASSVGVGQGHQPQHF.

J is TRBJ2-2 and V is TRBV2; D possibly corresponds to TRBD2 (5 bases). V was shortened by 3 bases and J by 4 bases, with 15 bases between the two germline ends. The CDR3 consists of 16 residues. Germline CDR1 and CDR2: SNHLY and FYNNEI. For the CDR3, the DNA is TGTGCCAGCAGTGAGCTCCGGCTAGCTTCCACCGGGGAGCTGTTTTTT. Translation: CASSELRLASTGELFF.

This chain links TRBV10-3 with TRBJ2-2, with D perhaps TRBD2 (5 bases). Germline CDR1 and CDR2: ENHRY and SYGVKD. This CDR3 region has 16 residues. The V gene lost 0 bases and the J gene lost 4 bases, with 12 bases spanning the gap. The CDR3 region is CAISESSGVGTGELFF. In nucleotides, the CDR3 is TGTGCCATCAGTGAGTCCTCCGGGGTGGGCACCGGGGAGCTGTTTTTT.

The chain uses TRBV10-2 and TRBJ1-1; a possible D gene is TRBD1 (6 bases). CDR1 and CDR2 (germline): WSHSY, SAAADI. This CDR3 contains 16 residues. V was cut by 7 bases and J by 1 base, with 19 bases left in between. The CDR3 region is CASTSFRDTENTEAFF. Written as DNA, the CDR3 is TGCGCCAGCACCTCATTCCGGGACACCGAGAACACTGAAGCTTTCTTT.

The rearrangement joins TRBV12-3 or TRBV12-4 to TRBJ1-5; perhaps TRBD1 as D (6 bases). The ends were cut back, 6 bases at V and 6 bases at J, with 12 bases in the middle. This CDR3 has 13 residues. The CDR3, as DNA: TGTGCCAGCAGGGGGGCATCTTCTCAGCCCCAGCATTTT. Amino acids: CASRGASSQPQHF.

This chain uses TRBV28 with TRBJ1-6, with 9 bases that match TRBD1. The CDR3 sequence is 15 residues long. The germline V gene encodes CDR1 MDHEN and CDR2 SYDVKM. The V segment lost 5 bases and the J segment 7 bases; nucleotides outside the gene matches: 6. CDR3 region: CASSQWTGENSPLHF. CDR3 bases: TGTGCCAGCAGTCAATGGACAGGGGAGAATTCACCCCTCCACTTT.

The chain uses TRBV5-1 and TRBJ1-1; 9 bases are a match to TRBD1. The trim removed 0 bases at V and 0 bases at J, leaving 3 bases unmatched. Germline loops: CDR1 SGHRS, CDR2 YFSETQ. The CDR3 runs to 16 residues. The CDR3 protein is CASSLGTGAMNTEAFF. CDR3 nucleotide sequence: TGCGCCAGCAGCTTGGGGACAGGGGCTATGAACACTGAAGCTTTCTTT.

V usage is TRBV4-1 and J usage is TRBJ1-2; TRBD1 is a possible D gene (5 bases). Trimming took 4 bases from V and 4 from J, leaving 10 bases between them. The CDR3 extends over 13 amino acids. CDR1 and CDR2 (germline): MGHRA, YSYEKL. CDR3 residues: CASSPQGGYGYTF. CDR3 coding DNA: TGCGCCAGCAGCCCGCAGGGTGGCTATGGCTACACCTTC.

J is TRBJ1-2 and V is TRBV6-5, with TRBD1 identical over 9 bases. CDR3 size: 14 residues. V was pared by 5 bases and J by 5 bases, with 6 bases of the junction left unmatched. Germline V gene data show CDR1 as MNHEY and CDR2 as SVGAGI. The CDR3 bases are TGTGCCAGCAGTCCACTCGGACAGGGGTATGGCTACACCTTC. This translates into CASSPLGQGYGYTF.

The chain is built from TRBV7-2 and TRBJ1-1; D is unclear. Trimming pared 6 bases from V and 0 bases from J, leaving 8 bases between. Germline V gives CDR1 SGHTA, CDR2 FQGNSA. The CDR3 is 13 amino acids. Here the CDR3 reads CASSSSLNTEAFF. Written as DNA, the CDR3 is TGTGCCAGCAGTTCAAGCTTGAACACTGAAGCTTTCTTT. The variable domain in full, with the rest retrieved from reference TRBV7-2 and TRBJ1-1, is GAGVSQSPSNKVTEKGKDVELRCDPISGHTALYWYRQSLGQGLEFLIYFQGNSAPDKSGLPSDRFSAERTGGSVSTLTIQRTQQEDSAVYLCASSSSLNTEAFFGQGTRLTVV.

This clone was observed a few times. CDR3 protein: CASSLREGTDTQYF. The CDR3 DNA is TGTGCCAGCAGCTTGCGGGAGGGCACAGATACGCAGTATTTT. The V gene is TRBV5-4, the J gene TRBJ2-3; 7 bases line up with TRBD2. V shed 1 base, J shed 1 base, and the junction held 0 bases outside the gene matches. CDR3 length: 14 amino acids. Germline loops: CDR1 SGHNT, CDR2 YYREEE (reference sequence).

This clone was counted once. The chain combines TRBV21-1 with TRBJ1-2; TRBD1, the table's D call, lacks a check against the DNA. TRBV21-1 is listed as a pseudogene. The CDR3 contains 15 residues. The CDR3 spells CASSKADRGVNGYTF. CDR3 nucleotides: TGTGCCAGCAGCAAAGCGGACAGGGGAGTGAATGGCTACACCTTC.

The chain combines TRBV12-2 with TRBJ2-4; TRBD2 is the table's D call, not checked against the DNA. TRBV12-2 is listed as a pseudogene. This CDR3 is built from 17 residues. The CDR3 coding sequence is TGTGCAAGTCGCTTAGGGGGTGGAGGGCTAGCCAAAAACATTCAGTACTTC. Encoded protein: CASRLGGGGLAKNIQYF.

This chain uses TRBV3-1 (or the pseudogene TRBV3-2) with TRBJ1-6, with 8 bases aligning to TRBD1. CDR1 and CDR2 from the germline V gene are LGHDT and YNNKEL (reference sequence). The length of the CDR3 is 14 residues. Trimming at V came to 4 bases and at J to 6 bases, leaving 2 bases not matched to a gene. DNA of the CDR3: TGTGCCAGCAGCCTGGGACAGGTTAATTCACCCCTCCACTTT. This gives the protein CASSLGQVNSPLHF.

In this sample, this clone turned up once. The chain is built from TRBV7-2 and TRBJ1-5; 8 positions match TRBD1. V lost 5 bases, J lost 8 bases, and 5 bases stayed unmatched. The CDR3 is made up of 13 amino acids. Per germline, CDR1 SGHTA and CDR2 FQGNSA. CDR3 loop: CASSRDRGEPQHF. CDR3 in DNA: TGTGCCAGCAGCCGTGACAGGGGTGAGCCCCAGCATTTT.

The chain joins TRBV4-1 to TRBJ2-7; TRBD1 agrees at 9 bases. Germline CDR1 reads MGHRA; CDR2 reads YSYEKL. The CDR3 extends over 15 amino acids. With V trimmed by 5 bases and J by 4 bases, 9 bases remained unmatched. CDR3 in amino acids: CASSVQTGGGYEQYF. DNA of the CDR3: TGCGCCAGCAGCGTACAAACAGGGGGCGGATACGAGCAGTACTTC.

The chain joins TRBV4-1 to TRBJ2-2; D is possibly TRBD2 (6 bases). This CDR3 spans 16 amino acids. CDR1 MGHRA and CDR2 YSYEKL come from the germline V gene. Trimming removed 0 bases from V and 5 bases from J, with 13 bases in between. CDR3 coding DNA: TGCGCCAGCAGCCAAGAGCCGCGGGGAGGTACCGGGGAGCTGTTTTTT. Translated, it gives CASSQEPRGGTGELFF.

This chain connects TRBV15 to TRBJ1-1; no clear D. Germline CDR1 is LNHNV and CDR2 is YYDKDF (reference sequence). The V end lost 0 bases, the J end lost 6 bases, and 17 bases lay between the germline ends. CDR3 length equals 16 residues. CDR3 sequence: CATSRDGPETRPEAFF. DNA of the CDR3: TGTGCCACCAGCAGAGATGGGCCAGAAACCCGGCCTGAAGCTTTCTTT.

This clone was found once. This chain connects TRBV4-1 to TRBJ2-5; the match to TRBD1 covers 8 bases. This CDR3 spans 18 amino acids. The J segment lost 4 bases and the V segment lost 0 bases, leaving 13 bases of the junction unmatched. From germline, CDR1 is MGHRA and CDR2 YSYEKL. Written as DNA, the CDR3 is TGCGCCAGCAGCCAAGATTCCCCCGCAGGGGGCTTCGGAGAGACCCAGTACTTC. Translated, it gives CASSQDSPAGGFGETQYF.

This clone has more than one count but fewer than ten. CDR3 DNA sequence: TGTGCCAGCAGGCGAGGGTCCTCTTCATACACTGAAGCTTTCTTT. The encoded protein is CASRRGSSSYTEAFF. The chain joins TRBV27 to TRBJ1-1; no definite D call. Germline values: CDR1 MNHEY, CDR2 SMNVEV (reference sequence). The V and J ends lost 6 bases and 3 bases respectively, with 17 bases between them. CDR3 length equals 15 residues.

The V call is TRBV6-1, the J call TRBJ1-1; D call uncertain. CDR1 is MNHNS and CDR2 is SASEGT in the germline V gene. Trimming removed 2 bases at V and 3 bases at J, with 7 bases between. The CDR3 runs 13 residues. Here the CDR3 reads CASSESQYTEAFF. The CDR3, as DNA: TGTGCCAGCAGTGAATCGCAGTACACTGAAGCTTTCTTT.

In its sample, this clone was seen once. The CDR3 loop is CASSASRGGAYQPQHF. CDR3 nucleotide sequence: TGTGCCAGCAGCGCCTCTCGGGGGGGCGCTTATCAGCCCCAGCATTTT. The rearrangement joins TRBV6-2 or TRBV6-3 to TRBJ1-5; tentative D call: TRBD1 (6 bases). Germline V lookup: CDR1 MNHEY, CDR2 SVGEGT. The CDR3 has 16 amino acids. Trimming removed 6 bases from V and 5 bases from J, with 20 bases in between.

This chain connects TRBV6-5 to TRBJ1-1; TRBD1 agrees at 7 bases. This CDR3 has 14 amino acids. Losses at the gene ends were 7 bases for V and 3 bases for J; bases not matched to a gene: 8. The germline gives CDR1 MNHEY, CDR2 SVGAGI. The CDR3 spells CASTAGGQYTEAFF. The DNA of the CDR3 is TGTGCCAGCACCGCAGGGGGACAGTACACTGAAGCTTTCTTT.